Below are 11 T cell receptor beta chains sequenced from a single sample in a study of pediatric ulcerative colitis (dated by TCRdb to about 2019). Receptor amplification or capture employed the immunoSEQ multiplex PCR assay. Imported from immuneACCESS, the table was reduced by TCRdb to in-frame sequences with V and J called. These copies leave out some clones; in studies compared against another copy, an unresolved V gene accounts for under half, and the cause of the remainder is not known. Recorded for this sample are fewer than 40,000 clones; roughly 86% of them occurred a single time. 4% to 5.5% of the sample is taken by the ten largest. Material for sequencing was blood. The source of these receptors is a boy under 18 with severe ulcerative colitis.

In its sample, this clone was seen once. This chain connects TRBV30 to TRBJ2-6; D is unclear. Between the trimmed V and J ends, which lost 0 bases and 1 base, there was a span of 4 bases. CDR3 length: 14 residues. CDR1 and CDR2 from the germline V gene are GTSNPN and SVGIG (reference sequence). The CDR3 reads CAWSVGSGANVLTF. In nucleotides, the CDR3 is TGTGCCTGGAGTGTAGGATCTGGGGCCAACGTCCTGACTTTC.

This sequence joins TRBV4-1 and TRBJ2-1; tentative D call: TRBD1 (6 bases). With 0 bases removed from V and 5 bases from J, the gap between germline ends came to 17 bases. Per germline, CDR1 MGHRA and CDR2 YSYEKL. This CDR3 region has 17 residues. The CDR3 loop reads CASSQDSGTQTHNEQFF. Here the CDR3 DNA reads TGCGCCAGCAGCCAAGATAGTGGGACACAAACGCACAATGAGCAGTTCTTC.

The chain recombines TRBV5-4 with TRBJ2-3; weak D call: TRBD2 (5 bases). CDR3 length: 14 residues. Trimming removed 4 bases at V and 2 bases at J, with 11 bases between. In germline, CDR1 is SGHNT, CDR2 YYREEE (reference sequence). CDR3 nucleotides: TGTGCCAGCAGCCTTTCGGGGTTCACAGATACGCAGTATTTT. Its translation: CASSLSGFTDTQYF.

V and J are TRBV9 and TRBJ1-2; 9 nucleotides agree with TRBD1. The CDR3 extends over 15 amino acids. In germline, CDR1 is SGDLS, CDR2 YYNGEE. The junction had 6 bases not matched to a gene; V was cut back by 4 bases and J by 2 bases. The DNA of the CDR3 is TGTGCCAGCAGCCCCTGGGACAGGGAGAACTATGGCTACACCTTC. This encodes CASSPWDRENYGYTF.

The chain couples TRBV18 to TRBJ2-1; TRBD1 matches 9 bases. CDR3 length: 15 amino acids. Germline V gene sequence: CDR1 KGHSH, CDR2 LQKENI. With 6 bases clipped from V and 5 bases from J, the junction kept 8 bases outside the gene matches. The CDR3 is CASSLTGTGNNEQFF. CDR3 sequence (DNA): TGTGCCAGCTCTCTAACCGGGACAGGGAACAATGAGCAGTTCTTC.

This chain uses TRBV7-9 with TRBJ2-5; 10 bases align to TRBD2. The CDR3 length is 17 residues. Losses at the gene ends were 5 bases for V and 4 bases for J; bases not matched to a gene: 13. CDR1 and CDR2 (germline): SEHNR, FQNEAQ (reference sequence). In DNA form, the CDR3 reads TGTGCCAGCAGCCCTGAGCCCAGCGGGGGGGCAACAGAGACCCAGTACTTC. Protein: CASSPEPSGGATETQYF.

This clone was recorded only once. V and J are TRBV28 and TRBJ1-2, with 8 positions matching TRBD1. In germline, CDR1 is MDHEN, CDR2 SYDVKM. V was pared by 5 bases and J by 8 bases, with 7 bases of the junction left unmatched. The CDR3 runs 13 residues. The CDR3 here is CASSIPGGRGYTF. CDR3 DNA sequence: TGTGCCAGCAGTATACCAGGGGGCCGCGGCTACACCTTC.

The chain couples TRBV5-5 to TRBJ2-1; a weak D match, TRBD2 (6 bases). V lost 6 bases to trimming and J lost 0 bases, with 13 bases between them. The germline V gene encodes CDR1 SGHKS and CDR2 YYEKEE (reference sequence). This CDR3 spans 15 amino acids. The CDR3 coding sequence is TGTGCCAGCATCTCTCTGGGAGGCTCCTACAATGAGCAGTTCTTC. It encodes CASISLGGSYNEQFF.

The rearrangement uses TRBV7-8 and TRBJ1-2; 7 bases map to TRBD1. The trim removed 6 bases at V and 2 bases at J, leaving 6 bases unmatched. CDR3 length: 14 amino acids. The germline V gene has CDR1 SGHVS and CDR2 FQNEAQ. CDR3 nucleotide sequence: TGTGCCAGCAGGTCTGACAGGGACAACTATGGCTACACCTTC. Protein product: CASRSDRDNYGYTF. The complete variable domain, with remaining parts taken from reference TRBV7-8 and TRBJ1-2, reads GAGVSQSPRYKVAKRGQDVALRCDPISGHVSLFWYQQALGQGPEFLTYFQNEAQLDKSGLPSDRFFAERPEGSVSTLKIQRTQQEDSAVYLCASRSDRDNYGYTFGSGTRLTVV.

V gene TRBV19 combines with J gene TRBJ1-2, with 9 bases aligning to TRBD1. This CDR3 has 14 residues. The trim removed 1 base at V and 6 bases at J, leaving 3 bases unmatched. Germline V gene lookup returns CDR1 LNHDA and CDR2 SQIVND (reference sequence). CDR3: CASSIGRTGDGYTF. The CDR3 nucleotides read TGTGCCAGTAGTATAGGTCGGACAGGGGATGGCTACACCTTC.

CDR3 coding DNA: TGTGCCAGCAGGGTTGACAGGGACCACACTGAAGCTTTCTTT. It yields the protein CASRVDRDHTEAFF. This sequence joins TRBV5-4 and TRBJ1-1; 7 nucleotides match TRBD1. From germline, CDR1 is SGHNT and CDR2 YYREEE (reference sequence). V was pared by 5 bases and J by 3 bases, with 7 bases of the junction left unmatched. This CDR3 spans 14 amino acids.